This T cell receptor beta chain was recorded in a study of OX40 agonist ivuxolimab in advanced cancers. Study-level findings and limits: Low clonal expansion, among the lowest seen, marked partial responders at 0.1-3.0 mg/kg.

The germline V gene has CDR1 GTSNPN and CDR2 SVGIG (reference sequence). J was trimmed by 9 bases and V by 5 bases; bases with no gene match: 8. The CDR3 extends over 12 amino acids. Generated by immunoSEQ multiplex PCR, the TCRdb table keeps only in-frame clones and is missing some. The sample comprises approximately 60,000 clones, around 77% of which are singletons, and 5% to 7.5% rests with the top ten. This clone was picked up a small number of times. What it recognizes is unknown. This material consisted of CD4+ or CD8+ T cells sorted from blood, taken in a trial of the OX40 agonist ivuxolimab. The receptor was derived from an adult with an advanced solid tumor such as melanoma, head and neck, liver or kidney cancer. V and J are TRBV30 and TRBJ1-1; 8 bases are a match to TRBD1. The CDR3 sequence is CAWGTGQPKAFF. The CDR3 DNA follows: TGTGCCTGGGGGACAGGACAACCGAAAGCTTTCTTT.